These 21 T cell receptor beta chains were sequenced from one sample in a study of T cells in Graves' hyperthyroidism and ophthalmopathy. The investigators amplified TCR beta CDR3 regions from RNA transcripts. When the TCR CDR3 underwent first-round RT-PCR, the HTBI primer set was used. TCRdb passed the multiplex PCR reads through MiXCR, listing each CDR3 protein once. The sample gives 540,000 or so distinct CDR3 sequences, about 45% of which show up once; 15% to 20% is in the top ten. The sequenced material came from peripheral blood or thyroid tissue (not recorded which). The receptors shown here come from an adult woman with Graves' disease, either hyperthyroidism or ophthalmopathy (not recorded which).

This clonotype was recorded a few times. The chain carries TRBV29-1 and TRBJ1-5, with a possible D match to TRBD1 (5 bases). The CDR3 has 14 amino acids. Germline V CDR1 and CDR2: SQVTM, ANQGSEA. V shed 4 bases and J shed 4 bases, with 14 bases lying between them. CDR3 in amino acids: CSVGGGAENQPQHF. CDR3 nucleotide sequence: TGCAGCGTTGGAGGAGGGGCCGAAAATCAGCCCCAGCATTTT.

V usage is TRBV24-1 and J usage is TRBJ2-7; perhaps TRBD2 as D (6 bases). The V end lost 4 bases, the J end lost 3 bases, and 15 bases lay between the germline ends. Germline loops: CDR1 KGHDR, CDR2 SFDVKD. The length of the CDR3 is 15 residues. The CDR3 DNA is TGTGCCACCAGTGACCCTCATAGCGGCTACTACGAGCAGTACTTC. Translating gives CATSDPHSGYYEQYF.

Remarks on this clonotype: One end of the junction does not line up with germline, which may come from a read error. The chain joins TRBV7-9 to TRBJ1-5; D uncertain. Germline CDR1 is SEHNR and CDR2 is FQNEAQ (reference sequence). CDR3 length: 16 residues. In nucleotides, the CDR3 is TGTGCCAGCAGCTCATCTAGCGGGTCGGGCAATCAGCCTCAGCATTTT. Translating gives CASSSSSGSGNQPQHF. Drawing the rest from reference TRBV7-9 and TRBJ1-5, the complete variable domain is DTGVSQNPRHKITKRGQNVTFRCDPISEHNRLYWYRQTLGQGPEFLTYFQNEAQLEKSRLLSDRFSAERPKGSFSTLEIQRTEQGDSAMYLCASSSSSGSGNQPQHFGDGTRLSIL.

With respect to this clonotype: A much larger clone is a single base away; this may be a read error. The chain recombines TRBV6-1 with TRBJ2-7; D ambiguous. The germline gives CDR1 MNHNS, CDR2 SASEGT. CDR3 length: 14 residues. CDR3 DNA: TGTGCCAGCAGTTTAGATCGGCGTTTCTACGAGCATTACTTC. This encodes CASSLDRRFYEHYF.

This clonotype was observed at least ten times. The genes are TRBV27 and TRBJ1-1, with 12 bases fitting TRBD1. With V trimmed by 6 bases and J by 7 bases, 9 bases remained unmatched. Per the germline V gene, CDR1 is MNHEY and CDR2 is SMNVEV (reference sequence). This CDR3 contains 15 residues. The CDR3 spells CASRRDRGLGGEAFF. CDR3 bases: TGTGCCAGCAGAAGGGACAGGGGGCTTGGCGGTGAAGCTTTCTTT.

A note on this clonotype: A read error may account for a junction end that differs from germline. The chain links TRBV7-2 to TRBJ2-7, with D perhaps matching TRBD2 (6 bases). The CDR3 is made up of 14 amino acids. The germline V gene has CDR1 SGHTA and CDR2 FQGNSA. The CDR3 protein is CVSSLATSTGEQYF. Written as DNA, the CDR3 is TGTGTCAGCAGCTTAGCTACTAGCACGGGCGAGCAGTACTTC.

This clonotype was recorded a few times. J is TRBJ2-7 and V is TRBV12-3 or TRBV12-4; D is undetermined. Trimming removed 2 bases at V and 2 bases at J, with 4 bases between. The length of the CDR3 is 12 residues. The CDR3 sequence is CASSLQAYEQYF. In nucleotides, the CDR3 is TGTGCCAGCAGTTTACAGGCCTACGAGCAGTACTTC.

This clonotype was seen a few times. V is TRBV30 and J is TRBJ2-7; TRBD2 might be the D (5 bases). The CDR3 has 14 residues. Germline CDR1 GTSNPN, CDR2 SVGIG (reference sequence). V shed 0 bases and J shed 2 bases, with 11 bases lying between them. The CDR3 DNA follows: TGTGCCTGGAGTGTACGAGGGAATGCCTACGAGCAGTACTTC. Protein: CAWSVRGNAYEQYF.

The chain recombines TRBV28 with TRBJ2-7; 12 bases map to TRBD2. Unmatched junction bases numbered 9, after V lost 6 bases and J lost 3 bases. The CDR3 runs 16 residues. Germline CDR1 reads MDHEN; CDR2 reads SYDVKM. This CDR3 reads CASSPGLAGIFYEQYF. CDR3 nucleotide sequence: TGTGCCAGCAGCCCAGGACTAGCGGGAATCTTCTACGAGCAGTACTTC.

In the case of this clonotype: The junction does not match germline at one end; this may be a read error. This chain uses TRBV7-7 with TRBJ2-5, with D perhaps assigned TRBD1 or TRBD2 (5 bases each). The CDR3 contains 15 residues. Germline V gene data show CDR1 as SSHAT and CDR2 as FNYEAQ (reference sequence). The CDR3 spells CASSPGTRRQETQYF. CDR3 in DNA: TGTGCTAGCAGCCCCGGGACCAGACGTCAAGAGACCCAGTACTTC.

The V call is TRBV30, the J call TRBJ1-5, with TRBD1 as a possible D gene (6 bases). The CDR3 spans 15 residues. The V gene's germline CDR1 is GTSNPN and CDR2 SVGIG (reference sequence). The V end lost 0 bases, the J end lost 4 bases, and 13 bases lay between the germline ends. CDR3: CAWSVQGRGNQPQHF. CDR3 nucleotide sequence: TGTGCCTGGAGTGTACAGGGAAGGGGAAATCAGCCCCAGCATTTT.

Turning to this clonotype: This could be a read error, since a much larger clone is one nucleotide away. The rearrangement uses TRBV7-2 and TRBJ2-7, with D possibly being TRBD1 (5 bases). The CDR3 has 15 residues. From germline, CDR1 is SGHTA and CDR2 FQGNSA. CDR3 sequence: CASNLAGPGPYEQYF. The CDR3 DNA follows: TGTGCCAGCAACTTAGCCGGGCCAGGGCCCTACGAGCAGTACTTC.

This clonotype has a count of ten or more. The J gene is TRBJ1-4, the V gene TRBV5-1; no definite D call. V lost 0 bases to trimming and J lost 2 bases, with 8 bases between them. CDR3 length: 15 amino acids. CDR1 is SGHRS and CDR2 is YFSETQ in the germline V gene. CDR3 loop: CASSLVPVTNEKLFF. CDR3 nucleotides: TGCGCCAGCAGCTTGGTTCCGGTTACTAATGAAAAACTGTTTTTT.

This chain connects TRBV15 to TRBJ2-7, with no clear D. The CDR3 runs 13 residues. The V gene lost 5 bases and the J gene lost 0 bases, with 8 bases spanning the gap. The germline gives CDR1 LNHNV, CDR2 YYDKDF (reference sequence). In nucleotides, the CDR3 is TGTGCCACCAGCGAGGTGGACTCCTACGAGCAGTACTTC. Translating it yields CATSEVDSYEQYF.

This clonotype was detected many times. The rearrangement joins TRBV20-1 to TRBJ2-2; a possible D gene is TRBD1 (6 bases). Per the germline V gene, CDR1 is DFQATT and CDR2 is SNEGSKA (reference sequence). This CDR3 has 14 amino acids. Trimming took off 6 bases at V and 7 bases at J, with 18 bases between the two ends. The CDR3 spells CSAPLGGPVGELFF. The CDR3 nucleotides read TGCAGTGCGCCGTTAGGGGGTCCCGTCGGGGAGCTGTTTTTT.

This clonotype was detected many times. The CDR3: CASSQDEGDSEAFF. DNA for the CDR3: TGCGCCAGCAGCCAAGATGAGGGGGACAGTGAAGCTTTCTTT. This chain uses TRBV4-1 with TRBJ1-1, with TRBD1 matching over 7 bases. The CDR3 is made up of 14 amino acids. The ends lost 0 bases at V and 7 bases at J; junction bases unmatched: 5. Per germline, CDR1 MGHRA and CDR2 YSYEKL.

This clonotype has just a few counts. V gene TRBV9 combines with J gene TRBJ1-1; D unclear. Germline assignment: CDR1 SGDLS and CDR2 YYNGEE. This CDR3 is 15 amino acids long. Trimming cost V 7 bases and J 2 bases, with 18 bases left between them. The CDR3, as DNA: TGTGCCAGCTCAGTCCCGGGCTCAGGAAACACTGAAGCTTTCTTT. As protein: CASSVPGSGNTEAFF.

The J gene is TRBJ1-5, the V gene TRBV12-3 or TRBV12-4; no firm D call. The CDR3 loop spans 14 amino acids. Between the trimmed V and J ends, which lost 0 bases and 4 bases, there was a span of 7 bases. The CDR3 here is CASSLALSNQPQHF. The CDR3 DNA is TGTGCCAGCAGTTTAGCTCTTTCGAATCAGCCCCAGCATTTT.

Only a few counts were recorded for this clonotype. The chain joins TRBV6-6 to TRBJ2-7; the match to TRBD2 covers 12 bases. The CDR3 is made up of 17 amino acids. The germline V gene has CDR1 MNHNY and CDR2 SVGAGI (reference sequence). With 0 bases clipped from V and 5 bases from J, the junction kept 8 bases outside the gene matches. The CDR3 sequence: CASSYSTLAGGKDEQYF. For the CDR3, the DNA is TGTGCCAGCAGTTACTCGACTCTAGCGGGAGGGAAGGACGAGCAGTACTTC.

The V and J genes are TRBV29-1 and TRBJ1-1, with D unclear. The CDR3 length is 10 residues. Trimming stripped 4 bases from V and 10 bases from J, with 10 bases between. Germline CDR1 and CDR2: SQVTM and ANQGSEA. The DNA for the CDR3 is TGCAGCGTTGTCCTCCGGGTAGCTTTCTTT. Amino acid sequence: CSVVLRVAFF. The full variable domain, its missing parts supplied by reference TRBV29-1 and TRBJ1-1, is SAVISQKPSRDICQRGTSLTIQCQVDSQVTMMFWYRQQPGQSLTLIATANQGSEATYESGFVIDKFPISRPNLTFSTLTVSNMSPEDSSIYLCSVVLRVAFFGQGTRLTVV.

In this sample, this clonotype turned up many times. This chain's CDR3 is CSAAPVGLDEQYF. The CDR3 DNA is TGCAGTGCCGCCCCGGTTGGACTCGACGAGCAGTACTTC. This sequence joins TRBV20-1 and TRBJ2-7, with a weak D call TRBD2 (5 bases). The CDR3 is 13 residues long. Per germline, CDR1 DFQATT and CDR2 SNEGSKA (reference sequence). Trimming shortened V by 6 bases and J by 5 bases, and 17 bases separated the two germline ends.